Listed below are T cell receptor beta chains from one sample, sequenced in a study of shared clonotypes between healthy human individuals. Repertoires were generated with immunoSEQ multiplex PCR, while TCRdb's copy carries only in-frame clones and drops some. The sample comprises about 2 million clones, 85% to 95% of which are singletons, and 0.13% rests with the top ten. The sequenced sample was naive CD4+ T cells sorted from blood. The receptor source for this set is a man between 18 and 35 years old in good health. Both conserved end residues are part of each CDR3. D genes are given only for firm matches. The size entry is marked missing in some rows and otherwise reads once, few, many or a size class.

>-|15|TRBJ2-2|TRBV6-1|-
TGTGCCAGCATGACAGGTTCTTGGGGGACCGGGGAGCTGTTTTTT
CASMTGSWGTGELFF
>TRBD1|14|TRBJ2-1|TRBV2|-
TGTGCCAGCACCCTGGACAGGGCGCGCGAAAGTTTGTTCTTC
CASTLDRARESLFF
>TRBD2|17|TRBJ2-2|TRBV9|-
TGTGCCAGCAGCGTAGAATCTAGCGGGTCGAACACCGGGGAGCTGTTTTTT
CASSVESSGSNTGELFF
>TRBD1|14|TRBJ2-7|TRBV7-2|-
TGTGCCAGCAGCCCCAGGACAGGAGCCTACGAGCAGTACTTC
CASSPRTGAYEQYF
>-|12|TRBJ2-3|TRBV30|-
TGTGCCTACTCGGACAACACAGATACGCAGTATTTT
CAYSDNTDTQYF
>TRBD2|19|TRBJ2-3|TRBV7-9|once
TGTGCCAGCAGCTTAGCTCTAGCGGGAGGCCGATCTAGCACAGATACGCAGTATTTT
CASSLALAGGRSSTDTQYF
>TRBD1|15|TRBJ2-7|TRBV30|-
TGTGCCTGGAGCGCAGGGACAGGGGGTAACGACGAGCAGTACTTC
CAWSAGTGGNDEQYF
>-|14|TRBJ2-1|TRBV7-2|-
TGTGCCAGCAGCTCCAAAATTGGGACCAATGAGCAGTTCTTC
CASSSKIGTNEQFF
>TRBD2|15|TRBJ2-1|TRBV6-6|-
TGTGCCAGCAGTTACAAGCGGGAGGGATACAATGGGCAGTTCTTC
CASSYKREGYNGQFF
>TRBD1|18|TRBJ1-1|TRBV10-3|-
TGTGCCATCAGTGAATCCCCGGGACAGATATCCAAAAACACTGAAGCTTTCTTT
CAISESPGQISKNTEAFF
>-|12|TRBJ2-7|TRBV30|-
TGTGCCTGGAGTGAAGGGGGCTACGAGCAGTACTTC
CAWSEGGYEQYF
>-|14|TRBJ2-7|TRBV10-1|-
TGCGCCAGTGCAGCGACTAGGGGATCCTACGAGCAGTACTTC
CASAATRGSYEQYF
>-|15|TRBJ2-5|TRBV27|-
TGTGCCAGCAGTTTTGGGCTGGGGGAACAAGAGACCCAGTACTTC
CASSFGLGEQETQYF
>-|13|TRBJ2-2|TRBV27|-
TGTGCCAGCAGTTCTACTAGTCCCGGGGAGCTGTTTTTT
CASSSTSPGELFF
>TRBD2|17|TRBJ2-1|TRBV7-2|-
TGTGCCAGCAGCTTAGCGATGGCGGGAGGGGCTTTAGGGGAGCAGTTCTTC
CASSLAMAGGALGEQFF
>-|14|TRBJ1-5|TRBV6-1|-
TGTGCCAGCAGTGAAGTCAACCCCAATCAGCCCCAGCATTTT
CASSEVNPNQPQHF
>-|14|TRBJ1-6|TRBV28|once
TGTGCCAGCAGCCAACAGAGATATAATTCACCCCTCCACTTT
CASSQQRYNSPLHF
>TRBD1|15|TRBJ2-2|TRBV14|-
TGTGCCAGCAGCCTAAGACAGGGCTGGACCGGGGAGCTGTTTTTT
CASSLRQGWTGELFF
>TRBD2|13|TRBJ2-2|TRBV7-9|once
TGTGCCAGCAGCCGGGGGGACACCGGGGAGCTGTTTTTT
CASSRGDTGELFF
>-|16|TRBJ2-3|TRBV4-2|-
TGTGCCAGCAGCCAAGCACGCTGGGGGCAAACAGATACGCAGTATTTT
CASSQARWGQTDTQYF
>TRBD2|14|TRBJ2-7|TRBV2|-
TGTGCCAGCAGCCCCGGACTAGCCACCTACGAGCAGTACTTC
CASSPGLATYEQYF
>-|15|TRBJ2-1|TRBV30|-
TGTGCCTACATTAGAGAGGGACTCTACGACAATGAGCAGTTCTTC
CAYIREGLYDNEQFF
>-|10|TRBJ1-1|TRBV30|many
TGTGCCTGGGGGAACACTGAAGCTTTCTTT
CAWGNTEAFF
>-|15|TRBJ1-4|TRBV4-3|-
TGCGCCAGCAGCCAAGACCGGGGGATTCGAGGAAAACTGTTTTTT
CASSQDRGIRGKLFF
>-|12|TRBJ2-7|TRBV2|-
TGTGCCAGCAGTGAAATATCCTACGAGCAGTACTTC
CASSEISYEQYF
>-|15|TRBJ2-7|TRBV10-3|once
TGTGCCAGCAGTTACTACTTTGGGACCTCCTACGAGCAGTACTTC
CASSYYFGTSYEQYF
>-|8|TRBJ1-1|TRBV7-9|-
TGTGCCAGCAGTGAAGCTTTCTTT
CASSEAFF
>TRBD2|14|TRBJ2-7|TRBV27|-
TGTGCCAGCAGTTTGATGGGACTAGAACTCGAGCAGTACTTC
CASSLMGLELEQYF
>-|13|TRBJ1-6|TRBV6-6|few
TGTGCCAGCAGTTTTGTTGCCCAGTCACCCCTCCACTTT
CASSFVAQSPLHF
>TRBD1|15|TRBJ1-2|TRBV4-3|-
TGCGCCAGCAGCCAAGCAACAGGGGTATCGGGGGGCTACACCTTC
CASSQATGVSGGYTF